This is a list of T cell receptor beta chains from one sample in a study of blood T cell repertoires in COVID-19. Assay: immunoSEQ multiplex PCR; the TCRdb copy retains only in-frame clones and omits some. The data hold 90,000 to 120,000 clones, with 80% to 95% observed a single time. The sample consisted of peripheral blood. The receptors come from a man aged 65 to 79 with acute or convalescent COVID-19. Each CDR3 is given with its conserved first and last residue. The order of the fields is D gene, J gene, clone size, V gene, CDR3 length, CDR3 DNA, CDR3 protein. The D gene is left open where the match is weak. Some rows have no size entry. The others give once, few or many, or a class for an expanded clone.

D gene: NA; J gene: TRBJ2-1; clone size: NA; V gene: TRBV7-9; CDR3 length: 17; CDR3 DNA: TGTGCCAGCAGCCCCCGGGGGGCCGGGAGCTCCTACAATGAGCAGTTCTTC; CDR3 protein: CASSPRGAGSSYNEQFF
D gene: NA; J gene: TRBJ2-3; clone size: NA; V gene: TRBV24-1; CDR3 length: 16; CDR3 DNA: TGTGCCACCAGTGATGATCCGGTAAAGAGCACAGATACGCAGTATTTT; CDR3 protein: CATSDDPVKSTDTQYF
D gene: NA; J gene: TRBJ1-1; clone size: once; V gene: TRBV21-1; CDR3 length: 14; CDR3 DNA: TGTGCCGGGTTTAAGGCCCCGGAGGACACTGAAGCTTTCTTT; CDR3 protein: CAGFKAPEDTEAFF
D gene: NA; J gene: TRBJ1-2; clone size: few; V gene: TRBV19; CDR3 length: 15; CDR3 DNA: TGTGCCAGTAGTAGCATCGGCGGGGGCCGGCATGGCTACACCTTC; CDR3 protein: CASSSIGGGRHGYTF
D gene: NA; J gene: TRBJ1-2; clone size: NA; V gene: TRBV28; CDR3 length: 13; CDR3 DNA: TGTGCCAGTTTTGAGGGCAGGTCCTATGGCTACACCTTC; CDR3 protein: CASFEGRSYGYTF
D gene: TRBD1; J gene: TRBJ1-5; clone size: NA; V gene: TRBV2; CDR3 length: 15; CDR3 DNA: TGTGCCAGCGCGGGACAGTTAACCGTTAATCAGCCCCAGCATTTT; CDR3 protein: CASAGQLTVNQPQHF
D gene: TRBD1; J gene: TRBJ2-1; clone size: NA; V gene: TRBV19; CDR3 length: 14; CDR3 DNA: TGTGCCAGTAGTATCGAGACAGGGTGGGGTGAGCAGTTCTTC; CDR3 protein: CASSIETGWGEQFF
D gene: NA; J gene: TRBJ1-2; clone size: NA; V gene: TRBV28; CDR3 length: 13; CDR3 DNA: TGTGCCAGCAGTTTCAACAGGGACTATGGCTACACCTTC; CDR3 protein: CASSFNRDYGYTF
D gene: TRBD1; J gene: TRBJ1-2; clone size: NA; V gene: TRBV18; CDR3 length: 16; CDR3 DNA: TGTGCCAGCTCACCACGGGACAGGGGTAGAAAGGATGGCTACACCTTC; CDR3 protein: CASSPRDRGRKDGYTF
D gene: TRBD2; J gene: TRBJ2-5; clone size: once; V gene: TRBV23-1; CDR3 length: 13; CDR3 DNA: TGCGCCAGCAGTCCAGCGGGGGTGGAGACCCAGTACTTC; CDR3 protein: CASSPAGVETQYF
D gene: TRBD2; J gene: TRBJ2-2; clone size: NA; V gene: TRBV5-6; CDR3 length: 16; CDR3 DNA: TGTGCCAGCAGCTTGGGGGTAGCGGGGAACACCGGGGAGCTGTTTTTT; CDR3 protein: CASSLGVAGNTGELFF
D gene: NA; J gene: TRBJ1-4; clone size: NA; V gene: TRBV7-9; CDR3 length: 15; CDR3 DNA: TGTGCCAGCAGCTTAGAAGGCAGGGGAGATGAAAAACTGTTTTTT; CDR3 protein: CASSLEGRGDEKLFF
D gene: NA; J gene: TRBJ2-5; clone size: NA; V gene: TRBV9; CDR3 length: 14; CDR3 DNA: TGTGCCAGCAGCGTAGTAGGAGGGGAAGAGACCCAGTACTTC; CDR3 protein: CASSVVGGEETQYF
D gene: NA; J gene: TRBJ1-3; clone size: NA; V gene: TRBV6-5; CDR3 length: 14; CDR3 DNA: TGTGCCAGCAGACCACAGGGAGCTGGAAACACCATATATTTT; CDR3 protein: CASRPQGAGNTIYF
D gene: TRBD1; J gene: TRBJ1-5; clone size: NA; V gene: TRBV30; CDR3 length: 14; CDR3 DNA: TGTGCCTGGAGTGCAGGGACAGGCGACTGGGCCCAGCATTTT; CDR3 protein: CAWSAGTGDWAQHF
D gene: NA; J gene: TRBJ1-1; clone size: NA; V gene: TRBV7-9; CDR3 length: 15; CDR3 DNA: TGTGCCAGCAGCTTAGAGTGGGCCAGTCGGTCTGAAGCTTTCTTT; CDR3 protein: CASSLEWASRSEAFF
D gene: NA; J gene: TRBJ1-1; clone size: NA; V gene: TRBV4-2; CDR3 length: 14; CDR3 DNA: TGTGCCAGCAGCCCCATAGACAGGAACACTGAAGCTTTCTTT; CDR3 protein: CASSPIDRNTEAFF
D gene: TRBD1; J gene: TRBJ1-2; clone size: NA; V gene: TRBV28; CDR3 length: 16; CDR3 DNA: TGTGCCAGCAGCTCCCTTCCCCCCGGGACAGGGTTGGGCTACACCTTC; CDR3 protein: CASSSLPPGTGLGYTF
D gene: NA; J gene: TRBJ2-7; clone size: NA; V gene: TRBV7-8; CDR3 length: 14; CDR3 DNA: TGTGCCAGCAGCCAGACGTCTTTAAGGGGCGAGCAGTACTTC; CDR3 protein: CASSQTSLRGEQYF
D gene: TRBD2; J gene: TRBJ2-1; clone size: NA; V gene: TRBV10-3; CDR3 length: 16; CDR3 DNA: TGTGCCACCAAGGCCCCGGTGCCTAGCGGGACTGATGAGCAGTTCTTC; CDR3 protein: CATKAPVPSGTDEQFF
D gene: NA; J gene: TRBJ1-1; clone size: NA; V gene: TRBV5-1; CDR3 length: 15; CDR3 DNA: TGCGCCAGCAGCCCCCAGGGAACAGGGAACACTGAAGCTTTCTTT; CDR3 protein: CASSPQGTGNTEAFF
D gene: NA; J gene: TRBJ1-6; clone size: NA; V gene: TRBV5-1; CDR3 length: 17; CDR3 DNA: TGCGCCAGCAGCTTGGGGGGAGGGGTGAACTATAATTCACCCCTCCACTTT; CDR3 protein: CASSLGGGVNYNSPLHF
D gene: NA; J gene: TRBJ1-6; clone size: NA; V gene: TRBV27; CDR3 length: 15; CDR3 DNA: TGTGCCAGCAGGGCGGGGGGGTTCTATAATTCACCCCTCCACTTT; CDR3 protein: CASRAGGFYNSPLHF
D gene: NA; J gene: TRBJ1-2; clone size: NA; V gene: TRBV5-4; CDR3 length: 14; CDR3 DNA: TGTGCCAGCAGCTTGGCGGGGGTTAACTATGGCTACACCTTC; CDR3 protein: CASSLAGVNYGYTF
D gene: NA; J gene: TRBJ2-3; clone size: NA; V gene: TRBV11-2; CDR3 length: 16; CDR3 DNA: TGTGCCAGCAGCCCCCTAGGTGGATGGGGCACAGATACGCAGTATTTT; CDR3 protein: CASSPLGGWGTDTQYF
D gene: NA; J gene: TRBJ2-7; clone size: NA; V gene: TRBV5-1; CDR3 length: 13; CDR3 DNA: TGCGCCAGCAGCTTGGAACTAGCCCACGAGCAGTACTTC; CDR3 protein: CASSLELAHEQYF
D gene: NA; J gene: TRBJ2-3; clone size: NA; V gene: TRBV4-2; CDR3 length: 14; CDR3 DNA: TGTGCCAGCAGCCAAGAGAGGTTCCGAGATACGCAGTATTTT; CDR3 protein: CASSQERFRDTQYF
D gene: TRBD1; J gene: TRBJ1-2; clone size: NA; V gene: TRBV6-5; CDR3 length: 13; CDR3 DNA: TGTGCCAGCAGTTACGGGACAGGAGGCGGCTACACCTTC; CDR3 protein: CASSYGTGGGYTF
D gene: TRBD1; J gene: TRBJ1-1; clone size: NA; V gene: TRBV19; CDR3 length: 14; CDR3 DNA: TGTGCCAGTAGACCGGGACAGGGGTCGCTTAAAGCTTTCTTT; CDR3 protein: CASRPGQGSLKAFF
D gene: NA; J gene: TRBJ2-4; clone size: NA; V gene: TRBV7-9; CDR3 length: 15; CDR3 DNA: TGTGCCAGCAGCTTAGTGCCGGAGGACAAAAACATTCAGTACTTC; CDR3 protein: CASSLVPEDKNIQYF